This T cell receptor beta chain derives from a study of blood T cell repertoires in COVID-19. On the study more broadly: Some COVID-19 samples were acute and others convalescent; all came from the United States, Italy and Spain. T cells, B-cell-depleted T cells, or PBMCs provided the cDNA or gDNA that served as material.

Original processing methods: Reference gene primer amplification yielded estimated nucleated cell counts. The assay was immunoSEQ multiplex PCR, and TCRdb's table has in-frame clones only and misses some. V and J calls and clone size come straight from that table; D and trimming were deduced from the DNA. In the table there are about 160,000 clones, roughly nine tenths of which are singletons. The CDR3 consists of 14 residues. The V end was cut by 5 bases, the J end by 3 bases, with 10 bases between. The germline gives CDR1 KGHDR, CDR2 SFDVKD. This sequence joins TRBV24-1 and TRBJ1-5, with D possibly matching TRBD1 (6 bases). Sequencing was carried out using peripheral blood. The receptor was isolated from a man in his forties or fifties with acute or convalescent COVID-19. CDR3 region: CATSVRGSNQPQHF. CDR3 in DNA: TGTGCCACCAGTGTCAGGGGCTCCAATCAGCCCCAGCATTTT.